What follows are 8 T cell receptor beta chains derived from one specimen sequenced in a study of beta chain features in type 1 diabetes (dated by TCRdb to 2016 to 2019). Libraries were made using the immunoSEQ multiplex PCR assay. The entire amount of isolated RNA was reverse transcribed using the High Capacity cDNA Reverse Transcription Kit, so the sequenced TCRB transcripts were expressed ones. Sourced from immuneACCESS, this table was stored by TCRdb with only in-frame sequences that have V and J called. A share of the clones is absent; for the studies checked, an unresolved V gene accounts for under half, and the remainder has no known explanation. The sample records roughly 300,000 clones, 8% of which are singletons. The biggest ten clones account for roughly 0.44% of the sample. Sequencing was carried out using central memory CD4+ T cells from blood. The receptors originated from a young woman in good health.

The chain couples TRBV28 to TRBJ2-7; D is uncertain. V lost 4 bases to trimming and J lost 0 bases, with 13 bases between them. The CDR3 loop spans 15 amino acids. Germline lookup yields CDR1 MDHEN and CDR2 SYDVKM. The CDR3 nucleotides read TGTGCCAGCAGTTCGCCAGGCCTTACCTCCTACGAGCAGTACTTC. It yields the protein CASSSPGLTSYEQYF.

The rearrangement joins TRBV5-1 to TRBJ2-1, with 7 positions matching TRBD1. This CDR3 contains 14 residues. Unmatched junction bases numbered 3, after V lost 2 bases and J lost 4 bases. Germline V gene data show CDR1 as SGHRS and CDR2 as YFSETQ. CDR3 amino acids: CASSFQGEYNEQFF. The DNA for the CDR3 is TGCGCCAGCAGCTTTCAGGGGGAATACAATGAGCAGTTCTTC.

This clone was picked up a small number of times. The J gene is TRBJ2-2, the V gene TRBV2; maybe TRBD1 (6 bases). The germline V gene has CDR1 SNHLY and CDR2 FYNNEI. The V end was cut by 6 bases, the J end by 5 bases, with 16 bases between. This CDR3 is 15 amino acids long. CDR3 residues: CASRWLSDRTGELFF. CDR3 DNA sequence: TGTGCCAGCAGGTGGTTGTCCGACAGGACCGGGGAGCTGTTTTTT.

The gene calls are TRBV19 and TRBJ1-3; 12 bases map to TRBD1. Per the germline V gene, CDR1 is LNHDA and CDR2 is SQIVND (reference sequence). With V trimmed by 6 bases and J by 8 bases, 8 bases remained unmatched. The CDR3 is 15 amino acids. CDR3 coding DNA: TGTGCCAGTAGGCCCGGGACAGGGGGCCGATACACCATATATTTT. Protein: CASRPGTGGRYTIYF. Full variable domain (outside the CDR3, taken from reference TRBV19 and TRBJ1-3): DGGITQSPKYLFRKEGQNVTLSCEQNLNHDAMYWYRQDPGQGLRLIYYSQIVNDFQKGDIAEGYSVSREKKESFPLTVTSAQKNPTAFYLCASRPGTGGRYTIYFGEGSWLTVV.

The V and J genes are TRBV6-1 and TRBJ2-2; D may be TRBD2 (5 bases). Germline V gives CDR1 MNHNS, CDR2 SASEGT. There are 13 residues in the CDR3. V was clipped by 5 bases and J by 5 bases, with 9 bases between them. The CDR3 protein is CASSPGMTGELFF. CDR3 sequence (DNA): TGTGCCAGCAGTCCGGGGATGACCGGGGAGCTGTTTTTT.

This clone showed up just a few times. This sequence joins TRBV5-1 and TRBJ2-1; D perhaps matches TRBD2 (5 bases). Trimming stripped 4 bases from V and 15 bases from J, with 17 bases between. The CDR3 totals 12 residues. Germline-derived CDR1 and CDR2 are SGHRS and YFSETQ. The CDR3 region is CASSEDSEQPFF. DNA of the CDR3: TGCGCCAGCAGCGAGGACTCGGAACAGCCGTTCTTC.

This clone was seen a handful of times. J is TRBJ1-2 and V is TRBV19; D is possibly TRBD1 (6 bases). V lost 8 bases and J lost 5, with 12 bases in between. There are 12 residues in the CDR3. Germline V gene lookup returns CDR1 LNHDA and CDR2 SQIVND (reference sequence). The DNA of the CDR3 is TGTGCCAGTGCCCTAAGGGGGTATGGCTACACCTTC. Translation gives CASALRGYGYTF.

This clone was detected ten times or more. V gene TRBV5-4 combines with J gene TRBJ2-1; tentative D call: TRBD2 (5 bases). The CDR3 totals 13 residues. The V and J ends lost 0 bases and 9 bases respectively, with 10 bases between them. Germline V lookup: CDR1 SGHNT, CDR2 YYREEE (reference sequence). The CDR3 DNA reads TGTGCCAGCAGCTTGGAACTAGTCGGTGAGCAGTTCTTC. It translates to CASSLELVGEQFF.